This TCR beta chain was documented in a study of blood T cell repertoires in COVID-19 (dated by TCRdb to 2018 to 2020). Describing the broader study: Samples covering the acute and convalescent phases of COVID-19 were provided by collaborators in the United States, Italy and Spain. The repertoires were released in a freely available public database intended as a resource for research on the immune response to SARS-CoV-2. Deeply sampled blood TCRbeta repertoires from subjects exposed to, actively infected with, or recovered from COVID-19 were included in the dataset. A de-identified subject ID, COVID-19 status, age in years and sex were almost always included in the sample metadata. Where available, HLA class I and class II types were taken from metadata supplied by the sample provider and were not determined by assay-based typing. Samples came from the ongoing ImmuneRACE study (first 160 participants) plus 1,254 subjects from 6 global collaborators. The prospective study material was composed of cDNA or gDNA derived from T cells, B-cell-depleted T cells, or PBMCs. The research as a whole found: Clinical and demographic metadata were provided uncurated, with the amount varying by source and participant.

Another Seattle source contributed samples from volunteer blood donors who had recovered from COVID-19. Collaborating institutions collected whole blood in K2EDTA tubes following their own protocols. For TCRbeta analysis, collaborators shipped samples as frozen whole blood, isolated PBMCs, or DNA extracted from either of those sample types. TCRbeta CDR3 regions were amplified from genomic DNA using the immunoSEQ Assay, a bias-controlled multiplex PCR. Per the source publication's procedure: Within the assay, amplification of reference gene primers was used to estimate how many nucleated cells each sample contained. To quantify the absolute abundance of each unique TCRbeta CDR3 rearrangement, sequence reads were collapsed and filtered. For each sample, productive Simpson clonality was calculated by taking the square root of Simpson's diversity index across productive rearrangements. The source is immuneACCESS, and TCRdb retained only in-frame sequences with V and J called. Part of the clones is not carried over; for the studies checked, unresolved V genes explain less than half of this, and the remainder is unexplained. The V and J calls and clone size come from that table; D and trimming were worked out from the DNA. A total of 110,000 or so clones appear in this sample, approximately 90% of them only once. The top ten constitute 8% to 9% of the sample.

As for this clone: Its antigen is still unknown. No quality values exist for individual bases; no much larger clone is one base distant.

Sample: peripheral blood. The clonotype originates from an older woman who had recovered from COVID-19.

The CDR3 reads as follows: CASSSGQGLYNEQFF. The DNA sequence is TGTGCCAGCAGTTCCGGACAGGGACTGTACAATGAGCAGTTCTTC. The V and J segments used are TRBV6-2 or TRBV6-3 and TRBJ2-1; 8 nucleotides in the junction match TRBD1. The CDR3 holds 15 amino acids from the cysteine to the phenylalanine. Only the CDR3 DNA is retained, 45 bases long and in frame from the first base. From the germline V gene, CDR1 is MNHEY and CDR2 is SVGEGT. V is pruned by 4 bases and J by 4 bases, leaving 6 bases of the junction without a gene match.